Shown below are 18 T cell receptor beta chains from a single sample sequenced in a study of blood T cells in healthy people across ages. With a J-beta primer mix and a sample-barcoded 5' primer, a second PCR ran about 7 to 12 cycles. Each CDR3 protein gets one entry after TCRdb re-called the 5' RACE reads with MiXCR. This table holds 720,000 or so distinct CDR3 sequences, around 38% found once. Sequenced sample: blood. The source of these receptors is a man older than 75 in good health.

Only a few counts were recorded for this clonotype. The V and J genes are TRBV11-2 and TRBJ2-3, with a possible D match to TRBD1 (6 bases). Germline values: CDR1 SGHAT, CDR2 FQNNGV. This CDR3 region has 17 residues. Trimming stripped 3 bases from V and 0 bases from J, with 16 bases between. The CDR3 nucleotides read TGTGCCAGCAGCTTCGGGGTCAGGGGTACTAGCACAGATACGCAGTATTTT. Its translation: CASSFGVRGTSTDTQYF.

This clonotype was seen more than once but under ten times. The V call is TRBV7-9, the J call TRBJ2-3; 9 bases map to TRBD1. Germline V gene sequence: CDR1 SEHNR, CDR2 FQNEAQ (reference sequence). With 3 bases clipped from V and 1 base from J, the junction kept 11 bases outside the gene matches. The CDR3 contains 18 residues. The CDR3 region is CASSFSPRTGEGTDTQYF. CDR3 coding DNA: TGTGCCAGCAGCTTTAGCCCTCGGACAGGGGAGGGCACAGATACGCAGTATTTT.

The chain recombines TRBV20-1 with TRBJ2-1; D is possibly TRBD1 (5 bases). V dropped 2 bases and J dropped 5 bases, with 16 bases sitting between them. Germline lookup yields CDR1 DFQATT and CDR2 SNEGSKA (reference sequence). CDR3 length: 15 amino acids. The CDR3, as DNA: TGCAGTGCTAGACACGGACACAAGTTAGACAATGAGCAGTTCTTC. It encodes CSARHGHKLDNEQFF.

This clonotype was detected many times. J is TRBJ2-7 and V is TRBV12-3 or TRBV12-4; tentatively, D is TRBD1 or TRBD2 (6 bases each). Trimming left V 3 bases short and J 2 bases short, with 17 bases between. This CDR3 comprises 16 residues. The CDR3 coding sequence is TGTGCCAGCAGTTTGGGGGGCGGGCGGCCTACCTACGAGCAGTACTTC. Amino acids: CASSLGGGRPTYEQYF.

The chain carries TRBV20-1 and TRBJ2-5; D is unclear. CDR1 and CDR2 from the germline V gene are DFQATT and SNEGSKA (reference sequence). V lost 1 base to trimming and J lost 5 bases, with 8 bases between them. This CDR3 is built from 12 residues. CDR3 region: CSARVRWETQYF. The CDR3, as DNA: TGCAGTGCTAGAGTGAGGTGGGAGACCCAGTACTTC.

This clonotype occurred a few times. The V call is TRBV6-2 or TRBV6-3, the J call TRBJ2-3, with D perhaps matching TRBD1 or TRBD2 (5 bases each). The CDR3 covers 16 residues. Trimming shortened V by 5 bases and J by 0 bases, and 15 bases separated the two germline ends. Germline lookup yields CDR1 MNHEY and CDR2 SVGEGT. This CDR3 is CASSRHRGQSTDTQYF. In DNA, the CDR3 is TGTGCCAGCAGTAGACACCGGGGCCAGAGCACAGATACGCAGTATTTT.

This chain uses TRBV20-1 with TRBJ2-4; 7 nucleotides agree with TRBD2. The CDR3 consists of 16 residues. Germline V CDR1 and CDR2: DFQATT, SNEGSKA (reference sequence). The V gene end was trimmed by 5 bases and the J gene end by 0 bases; junction bases not matched to a gene: 10. The CDR3 reads CSALTGTTLAKNIQYF. In DNA, the CDR3 is TGCAGTGCTCTAACCGGGACTACCTTAGCCAAAAACATTCAGTACTTC.

This clonotype was counted at least ten times. The chain is built from TRBV7-2 and TRBJ2-5; no reliable D call. Germline CDR1 is SGHTA and CDR2 is FQGNSA. The CDR3 contains 14 residues. Trimming took off 1 base at V and 1 base at J, with 7 bases between the two ends. The CDR3 here is CASSLGLPQETQYF. The CDR3, as DNA: TGTGCCAGCAGCTTAGGCTTACCCCAAGAGACCCAGTACTTC. The complete variable domain, with remaining parts taken from reference TRBV7-2 and TRBJ2-5, reads GAGVSQSPSNKVTEKGKDVELRCDPISGHTALYWYRQSLGQGLEFLIYFQGNSAPDKSGLPSDRFSAERTGGSVSTLTIQRTQQEDSAVYLCASSLGLPQETQYFGPGTRLLVL.

There are a few counts of this clonotype. This chain uses TRBV6-2 or TRBV6-3 with TRBJ2-5; D is uncertain. Germline CDR1 is MNHEY and CDR2 is SVGEGT. The CDR3 contains 12 residues. Trimming left V 2 bases short and J 0 bases short, with 1 base between. The CDR3 bases are TGTGCCAGCAGTTACCACCAAGAGACCCAGTACTTC. This codes for CASSYHQETQYF.

V gene TRBV30 combines with J gene TRBJ2-1; 8 nucleotides match TRBD2. Germline values: CDR1 GTSNPN, CDR2 SVGIG (reference sequence). The CDR3 contains 15 residues. With V trimmed by 2 bases and J by 6 bases, 9 bases remained unmatched. The CDR3 region has the DNA TGTGCCTGGAGTCTAAGTCTAGCGGGCGGCAATGAGCAGTTCTTC. It is translated as CAWSLSLAGGNEQFF.

The J gene is TRBJ1-6, the V gene TRBV29-1, with D possibly TRBD1 on 6 matching bases. This CDR3 has 14 amino acids. CDR1 SQVTM and CDR2 ANQGSEA come from the germline V gene. CDR3 DNA: TGCAGTGCTTCCTGGGGGCAAGAGGATTCACCCCTCCACTTT. This codes for CSASWGQEDSPLHF.

This sequence joins TRBV6-5 and TRBJ2-4, with D possibly TRBD1 on 6 matching bases. CDR3 length equals 15 residues. The germline V and J ends were trimmed by 0 bases and 9 bases, with 15 bases remaining between them. The germline V gene has CDR1 MNHEY and CDR2 SVGAGI. CDR3 amino acids: CASSYSGGDIRIQYF. In nucleotides, the CDR3 is TGTGCCAGCAGTTACTCGGGTGGGGACATCCGCATTCAGTACTTC.

This clonotype was recorded once. The rearrangement joins TRBV27 to TRBJ2-2; D is perhaps TRBD2 (5 bases). Deletions cut 2 bases from V and 3 bases from J, with 16 bases between. This CDR3 spans 17 amino acids. Germline CDR1 MNHEY, CDR2 SMNVEV (reference sequence). The CDR3 bases are TGTGCCAGCAGTTTAAGGAGGCAGGTGTTGTACACCGGGGAGCTGTTTTTT. This codes for CASSLRRQVLYTGELFF.

The chain recombines TRBV5-4 with TRBJ2-7; D possibly corresponds to TRBD2 (6 bases). The CDR3 is 13 residues long. Looked up from germline, CDR1 is SGHNT and CDR2 is YYREEE (reference sequence). With 0 bases removed from V and 7 bases from J, the gap between germline ends came to 11 bases. The CDR3 bases are TGTGCCAGCAGCTTGGTGGAGGGAAGGGAGCAGTACTTC. Translating it yields CASSLVEGREQYF. Filled out from reference TRBV5-4 and TRBJ2-7, the complete variable domain reads ETGVTQSPTHLIKTRGQQVTLRCSSQSGHNTVSWYQQALGQGPQFIFQYYREEENGRGNFPPRFSGLQFPNYSSELNVNALELDDSALYLCASSLVEGREQYFGPGTRLTVT.

This clonotype was seen many times. The chain couples TRBV29-1 to TRBJ1-1; D gene uncertain. Germline lookup yields CDR1 SQVTM and CDR2 ANQGSEA. The V gene lost 4 bases and the J gene lost 4 bases, with 4 bases spanning the gap. The CDR3 is made up of 10 amino acids. CDR3 loop: CSVVVTEAFF. The CDR3 region has the DNA TGCAGCGTTGTTGTCACTGAAGCTTTCTTT.

This clonotype was observed a handful of times. The chain uses TRBV30 and TRBJ1-2; TRBD1 matches 12 bases. CDR1 and CDR2 (germline): GTSNPN, SVGIG (reference sequence). CDR3 length equals 16 residues. Trimming removed 4 bases from V and 4 bases from J; junction bases left unmatched: 10. In nucleotides, the CDR3 is TGTGCCTGGAAAGTCCCGGGACAGGGGGCAGGCTATGGCTACACCTTC. Protein: CAWKVPGQGAGYGYTF.

This chain joins TRBV11-3 and TRBJ2-3; TRBD2 is a possible D gene (6 bases). V was cut by 0 bases and J by 1 base, with 8 bases left in between. This CDR3 has 15 residues. Germline CDR1 SGHNT, CDR2 YENEEA. Here the CDR3 reads CASSLDGTGTDTQYF. CDR3 in DNA: TGTGCCAGCAGCTTAGATGGGACTGGCACAGATACGCAGTATTTT.

The V and J genes are TRBV12-3 or TRBV12-4 and TRBJ1-6; tentative D call: TRBD1 (5 bases). Trimming took off 3 bases at V and 0 bases at J, with 6 bases between the two ends. This CDR3 comprises 15 residues. The CDR3 sequence is CASSFTGSYNSPLHF. Written as DNA, the CDR3 is TGTGCCAGCAGTTTCACAGGCTCCTATAATTCACCCCTCCACTTT.